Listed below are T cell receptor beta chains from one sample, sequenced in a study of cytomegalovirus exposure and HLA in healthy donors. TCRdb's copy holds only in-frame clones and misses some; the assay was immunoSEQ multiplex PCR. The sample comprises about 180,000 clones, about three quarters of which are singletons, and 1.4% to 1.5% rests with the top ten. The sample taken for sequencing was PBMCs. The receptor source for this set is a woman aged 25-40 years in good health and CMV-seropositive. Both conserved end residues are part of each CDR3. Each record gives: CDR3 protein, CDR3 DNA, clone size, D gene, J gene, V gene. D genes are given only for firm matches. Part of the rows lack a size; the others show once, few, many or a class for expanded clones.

CDR3: CASRRTVNYGYTF; DNA: TGTGCCAGCCGACGGACAGTCAACTATGGCTACACCTTC; size: few; D: -; J: TRBJ1-2; V: TRBV27
CDR3: CASSVLAGVGNEQFF; DNA: TGTGCCAGCAGTGTACTAGCGGGAGTGGGGAATGAGCAGTTCTTC; size: -; D: TRBD2; J: TRBJ2-1; V: TRBV2
CDR3: CASSVTSGANTGELFF; DNA: TGTGCCAGCAGCGTAACTAGCGGGGCAAACACCGGGGAGCTGTTTTTT; size: -; D: TRBD2; J: TRBJ2-2; V: TRBV9
CDR3: CASSQSTSYEQYF; DNA: TGTGCCAGCAGCCAAAGCACCTCCTACGAGCAGTACTTC; size: -; D: -; J: TRBJ2-7; V: TRBV9
CDR3: CASSPYSYPSYEQYF; DNA: TGCGCCAGCAGCCCGTACAGTTACCCATCCTACGAGCAGTACTTC; size: few; D: -; J: TRBJ2-7; V: TRBV4-1
CDR3: CASSEASGNVNEQFF; DNA: TGTGCCAGCAGTGAGGCTAGCGGGAACGTCAATGAGCAGTTCTTC; size: -; D: TRBD2; J: TRBJ2-1; V: TRBV25-1
CDR3: CAWRGDRADQPQHF; DNA: TGTGCCTGGAGAGGGGACAGGGCGGATCAGCCCCAGCATTTT; size: -; D: TRBD1; J: TRBJ1-5; V: TRBV30
CDR3: CASSLDSNRGDEQFF; DNA: TGTGCCAGCAGCTTAGATAGTAACAGGGGAGATGAGCAGTTCTTC; size: -; D: TRBD1; J: TRBJ2-1; V: TRBV11-3
CDR3: CASSPTGTGTLAYTF; DNA: TGTGCCAGCAGTCCAACCGGGACAGGGACGCTAGCCTACACCTTC; size: once; D: TRBD1; J: TRBJ1-2; V: TRBV27
CDR3: CASSPRQGARLSGANVLTF; DNA: TGTGCCAGCAGTCCCCGACAGGGTGCACGGCTATCTGGGGCCAACGTCCTGACTTTC; size: -; D: TRBD1; J: TRBJ2-6; V: TRBV28
CDR3: CASSPPRGTSYEQYF; DNA: TGTGCCAGCTCCCCCCCGCGGGGCACCTCCTACGAGCAGTACTTC; size: -; D: -; J: TRBJ2-7; V: TRBV18
CDR3: CASSGTGVRQPQHF; DNA: TGTGCCAGCAGTGGGACAGGGGTAAGGCAGCCCCAGCATTTT; size: -; D: TRBD1; J: TRBJ1-5; V: TRBV6-5
CDR3: CASSWKTGYQETQYF; DNA: TGTGCCAGCAGCTGGAAGACAGGGTATCAAGAGACCCAGTACTTC; size: -; D: TRBD1; J: TRBJ2-5; V: TRBV7-6
CDR3: CASSLVLAGTYEQYF; DNA: TGTGCCAGCAGCTTAGTACTAGCGGGAACCTACGAGCAGTACTTC; size: -; D: TRBD2; J: TRBJ2-7; V: TRBV7-8
CDR3: CSVAGQNTNTEAFF; DNA: TGCAGCGTTGCGGGACAGAATACAAACACTGAAGCTTTCTTT; size: -; D: TRBD1; J: TRBJ1-1; V: TRBV29-1
CDR3: CASSSQTGVHGYTF; DNA: TGTGCCAGCAGCTCCCAAACAGGAGTACATGGCTACACCTTC; size: -; D: -; J: TRBJ1-2; V: TRBV7-2
CDR3: CASSFSSTDTQYF; DNA: TGTGCCAGCAGTTTTAGTAGCACAGATACGCAGTATTTT; size: -; D: -; J: TRBJ2-3; V: TRBV6-4
CDR3: CASSGAGGTTDTQYF; DNA: TGTGCCAGCAGTGGAGCGGGAGGGACCACAGATACGCAGTATTTT; size: -; D: TRBD2; J: TRBJ2-3; V: TRBV28
CDR3: CASSLFMGTGGSGYTF; DNA: TGTGCCAGCAGTTTATTTATGGGGACAGGGGGTAGTGGCTACACCTTC; size: -; D: TRBD1; J: TRBJ1-2; V: TRBV28
CDR3: CASSYLRTDYGYTF; DNA: TGTGCCAGCAGTTATCTAAGGACAGACTATGGCTACACCTTC; size: -; D: -; J: TRBJ1-2; V: TRBV6-5
CDR3: CASSFNIASVEETQYF; DNA: TGCGCCAGCAGCTTCAATATCGCTAGCGTGGAAGAGACCCAGTACTTC; size: -; D: -; J: TRBJ2-5; V: TRBV5-1
CDR3: CASSVAGEETQYF; DNA: TGTGCCAGCAGCGTAGCGGGGGAAGAGACCCAGTACTTC; size: -; D: -; J: TRBJ2-5; V: TRBV9